The 31 T cell receptor beta chains below come from one sample, sequenced in a study of CD8+ T cells in alopecia areata. Regarding treatment: oral pan-JAK inhibitor, 5-10 mg twice daily. The authors extracted RNA and reverse transcribed it into cDNA as the sequencing template. Sequencing used immunoSEQ multiplex PCR; TCRdb keeps in-frame clones, though not all of them. The sample yields some 200,000 clones, around 57% seen once. Material: CD4+ T cells sorted from blood, obtained at week 4, from a patient treated with tofacitinib. All receptors derive from a human donor with alopecia areata.

This clone was found once. The rearrangement uses TRBV5-1 and TRBJ1-6; a possible D gene is TRBD1 (5 bases). With 4 bases removed from V and 9 bases from J, the gap between germline ends came to 17 bases. Germline CDR1 SGHRS, CDR2 YFSETQ. The CDR3 runs 15 residues. This CDR3 is CASSLGSSGGSPLHF. The CDR3 coding sequence is TGCGCCAGCAGCCTGGGCTCCTCCGGGGGTTCACCCCTCCACTTT.

The chain links TRBV30 to TRBJ2-7; 13 bases line up with TRBD2. J gave up 2 bases and V 0 bases, and 19 bases lay outside the gene matches. The CDR3 extends over 21 amino acids. The germline CDR1 and CDR2 sequences are GTSNPN and SVGIG (reference sequence). The CDR3 reads CAWSVRKLAGGPSGPTYEQYF. The DNA for the CDR3 is TGTGCCTGGAGTGTTAGAAAACTAGCGGGGGGGCCTAGTGGTCCGACCTACGAGCAGTACTTC.

There are a few counts of this clone. The gene calls are TRBV5-6 and TRBJ2-7; TRBD1 agrees at 7 bases. CDR1 and CDR2 from the germline V gene are SGHDT and YYEEEE. The J segment lost 1 base and the V segment lost 6 bases, leaving 4 bases of the junction unmatched. The CDR3 has 13 amino acids. This chain's CDR3 is CASNAGGSYEQYF. The CDR3, as DNA: TGTGCCAGCAACGCAGGGGGATCCTACGAGCAGTACTTC.

This clone was seen more than once but under ten times. The chain couples TRBV19 to TRBJ1-1; D remains unclear. The length of the CDR3 is 12 residues. CDR1 LNHDA and CDR2 SQIVND come from the germline V gene (reference sequence). The germline V and J ends were trimmed by 5 bases and 0 bases, with 4 bases remaining between them. CDR3 in amino acids: CASSRMNTEAFF. The DNA for the CDR3 is TGTGCCAGTAGTCGGATGAACACTGAAGCTTTCTTT.

This chain uses TRBV29-1 with TRBJ1-1; a possible D gene is TRBD1 (6 bases). CDR3 length: 14 amino acids. Germline values: CDR1 SQVTM, CDR2 ANQGSEA. V lost 1 base and J 4 bases, leaving 13 bases between the germline ends. This chain's CDR3 is CSVEGPGAGTEAFF. In nucleotides, the CDR3 is TGCAGCGTTGAAGGTCCGGGGGCCGGCACTGAAGCTTTCTTT.

The genes are TRBV7-2 and TRBJ1-5, with 7 bases aligning to TRBD1. J was trimmed by 0 bases and V by 5 bases; bases with no gene match: 10. The CDR3 runs to 17 residues. CDR1 and CDR2 from the germline V gene are SGHTA and FQGNSA. The CDR3 sequence is CASSLGQTLDSNQPQHF. The CDR3 nucleotides are TGTGCCAGCAGCCTGGGACAGACGCTGGATAGCAATCAGCCCCAGCATTTT.

The chain is built from TRBV20-1 and TRBJ1-1; D is unresolved. The germline CDR1 and CDR2 sequences are DFQATT and SNEGSKA (reference sequence). The CDR3 covers 11 residues. V dropped 8 bases and J dropped 7 bases, with 14 bases sitting between them. The CDR3 DNA reads as TGCAGTACTATTATCTGGGGTGAAGCTTTCTTT. Translating gives CSTIIWGEAFF.

Written as DNA, the CDR3 is TGTGCCAGCAGTGCCTCTGGGGCCAACGTCCTGACTTTC. It translates to CASSASGANVLTF. The rearrangement uses TRBV25-1 and TRBJ2-6, with unresolved D. The V end lost 4 bases, the J end lost 0 bases, and 1 base lay between the germline ends. CDR3 length equals 13 residues. From germline, CDR1 is MGHDK and CDR2 SYGVNS.

This chain links TRBV2 with TRBJ1-6; TRBD1 might be the D (6 bases). This CDR3 has 15 residues. CDR1 SNHLY and CDR2 FYNNEI come from the germline V gene. The germline V and J ends were trimmed by 4 bases and 7 bases, with 14 bases remaining between them. The CDR3: CASSGTVLSNSPLHF. The CDR3 DNA sequence: TGTGCCAGCAGTGGGACAGTACTATCAAATTCACCCCTCCACTTT.

The CDR3 loop is CASSQDPETGIKYEQYF. The DNA of the CDR3 is TGCGCCAGCAGCCAAGATCCGGAAACAGGGATCAAGTACGAGCAGTACTTC. This chain uses TRBV4-1 with TRBJ2-7, with D tentatively TRBD1 (6 bases). There are 17 residues in the CDR3. Germline V gene lookup returns CDR1 MGHRA and CDR2 YSYEKL. The V end lost 0 bases, the J end lost 4 bases, and 19 bases lay between the germline ends.

The rearrangement joins TRBV6-1 to TRBJ2-5; D unclear. Trimming removed 0 bases from V and 5 bases from J, with 10 bases in between. The CDR3 extends over 14 amino acids. Germline V gene data show CDR1 as MNHNS and CDR2 as SASEGT. Written as DNA, the CDR3 is TGTGCCAGCAGTGAAGCGGGCGGCCATGAGACCCAGTACTTC. Residues: CASSEAGGHETQYF.

The V gene is TRBV11-3, the J gene TRBJ2-7; possibly TRBD1 for D (6 bases). CDR1 and CDR2 from the germline V gene are SGHNT and YENEEA. CDR3 size: 13 residues. Trimming pared 3 bases from V and 6 bases from J, leaving 12 bases between. The CDR3 sequence is CASSFHRDGEQYF. Here the CDR3 DNA reads TGTGCCAGCAGCTTTCACAGGGACGGCGAGCAGTACTTC.

The chain has TRBV30 and TRBJ1-2; a weak D match, TRBD1 (6 bases). The CDR3 has 14 amino acids. Germline CDR1 and CDR2: GTSNPN and SVGIG (reference sequence). The germline V and J ends were trimmed by 3 bases and 0 bases, with 11 bases remaining between them. CDR3 in amino acids: CAWRPTGTNYGYTF. For the CDR3, the DNA is TGTGCCTGGAGGCCGACAGGAACTAACTATGGCTACACCTTC.

Concerning this clone: Other DNA sequences in this sample translate to the same CDR3. This chain links TRBV9 with TRBJ2-2; D unclear. Trimming stripped 0 bases from V and 4 bases from J, with 1 base between. The germline V gene has CDR1 SGDLS and CDR2 YYNGEE. CDR3 size: 12 residues. CDR3: CASSVGTGELFF. The DNA of the CDR3 is TGTGCCAGCAGCGTAGGCACCGGGGAGCTGTTTTTT.

This clone has more than one count but fewer than ten. V usage is TRBV28 and J usage is TRBJ1-5; tentative D call: TRBD1 (5 bases). The CDR3 totals 16 residues. Trimming pared 5 bases from V and 2 bases from J, leaving 16 bases between. Germline-derived CDR1 and CDR2 are MDHEN and SYDVKM. The CDR3 sequence is CASSPHQGDGNQPQHF. Here the CDR3 DNA reads TGTGCCAGCAGTCCTCATCAGGGAGACGGCAATCAGCCCCAGCATTTT.

This chain joins TRBV25-1 and TRBJ1-2; 8 nucleotides match TRBD1. The junction had 5 bases not matched to a gene; V was cut back by 4 bases and J by 7 bases. CDR3 size: 13 residues. Germline CDR1 reads MGHDK; CDR2 reads SYGVNS. CDR3 amino acids: CASSGTGMSGYTF. CDR3 bases: TGTGCCAGCAGTGGGACAGGGATGAGTGGCTACACCTTC.

This sequence joins TRBV20-1 and TRBJ2-7; D unresolved. Germline loops: CDR1 DFQATT, CDR2 SNEGSKA (reference sequence). There are 11 residues in the CDR3. V was shortened by 6 bases and J by 0 bases, with 6 bases between the two germline ends. As DNA, the CDR3 is TGCAGTGCCACGCCCTCCTACGAGCAGTACTTC. Amino acid sequence: CSATPSYEQYF.

The DNA for the CDR3 is TGTGCCTGGAGTGTAGGTATTAGACAGGACTCCTACGAGCAGTACTTC. Translating it yields CAWSVGIRQDSYEQYF. The chain employs TRBV30 and TRBJ2-7; D is possibly TRBD1 (6 bases). The CDR3 loop spans 16 amino acids. Germline V gene data show CDR1 as GTSNPN and CDR2 as SVGIG (reference sequence). Deletions cut 0 bases from V and 0 bases from J, with 15 bases between.

This chain links TRBV10-3 with TRBJ1-2; a possible D gene is TRBD1 (6 bases). V lost 6 bases and J lost 2, with 7 bases in between. Germline V CDR1 and CDR2: ENHRY, SYGVKD. The CDR3 consists of 12 residues. The DNA for the CDR3 is TGTGCCATCAGCGGACAGAACTATGGCTACACCTTC. This codes for CAISGQNYGYTF.

V usage is TRBV9 and J usage is TRBJ2-3; 13 bases align to TRBD2. There are 16 residues in the CDR3. The ends lost 4 bases at V and 2 bases at J; junction bases unmatched: 4. Looked up from germline, CDR1 is SGDLS and CDR2 is YYNGEE. The CDR3 region has the DNA TGTGCCAGCAGCCGCGGACTAGCGGGGGCCACAGATACGCAGTATTTT. It translates to CASSRGLAGATDTQYF. Drawing the rest from reference TRBV9 and TRBJ2-3, the complete variable domain is DSGVTQTPKHLITATGQRVTLRCSPRSGDLSVYWYQQSLDQGLQFLIQYYNGEERAKGNILERFSAQQFPDLHSELNLSSLELGDSALYFCASSRGLAGATDTQYFGPGTRLTVL.

This clone was observed a few times. Here the CDR3 reads CATSEAYQETQYF. The CDR3 DNA reads as TGTGCCACCAGCGAAGCCTACCAAGAGACCCAGTACTTC. This chain links TRBV15 with TRBJ2-5; the D is unclear. Trimming cost V 5 bases and J 0 bases, with 7 bases left between them. From germline, CDR1 is LNHNV and CDR2 YYDKDF (reference sequence). This CDR3 comprises 13 residues.

The chain is built from TRBV6-5 and TRBJ2-7, with D hard to call. The CDR3 is 15 amino acids. Trimming pared 2 bases from V and 0 bases from J, leaving 11 bases between. The germline V gene has CDR1 MNHEY and CDR2 SVGAGI. CDR3: CASSYDQTSSYEQYF. CDR3 sequence (DNA): TGTGCCAGCAGTTACGACCAGACGAGCTCCTACGAGCAGTACTTC.

This clone turned up a few times. V gene TRBV6-4 combines with J gene TRBJ1-5; D is perhaps TRBD1 (6 bases). CDR3 length: 12 residues. V gave up 3 bases and J gave up 6 bases, with 6 bases separating them. Germline CDR1 reads MRHNA; CDR2 reads SNTAGT. CDR3 residues: CASSEGAQPQHF. In nucleotides, the CDR3 is TGTGCCAGCAGTGAGGGGGCTCAGCCCCAGCATTTT.

This clone has just a few counts. Other DNA sequences in the same sample also yield this CDR3. The CDR3 DNA reads as TGCAGCGTTGGGGGGGAAGAGACCCAGTACTTC. Residues: CSVGGEETQYF. The chain couples TRBV29-1 to TRBJ2-5, with a weak D call TRBD2 (6 bases). CDR3 length: 11 residues. Deletions cut 4 bases from V and 3 bases from J, with 6 bases between. The germline V gene encodes CDR1 SQVTM and CDR2 ANQGSEA. Based on the CDR3 plus reference TRBV29-1 and TRBJ2-5, the full variable domain is SAVISQKPSRDICQRGTSLTIQCQVDSQVTMMFWYRQQPGQSLTLIATANQGSEATYESGFVIDKFPISRPNLTFSTLTVSNMSPEDSSIYLCSVGGEETQYFGPGTRLLVL.

This clone appeared once. This chain joins TRBV6-5 and TRBJ1-5, with D maybe TRBD1 (5 bases). The CDR3 is 16 amino acids. The germline CDR1 and CDR2 sequences are MNHEY and SVGAGI. V dropped 4 bases and J dropped 2 bases, with 15 bases sitting between them. The CDR3 region is CASSLVGGDGNQPQHF. In DNA form, the CDR3 reads TGTGCCAGCAGTTTAGTGGGGGGGGACGGCAATCAGCCCCAGCATTTT.

This clone was counted only a few times. The chain has TRBV2 and TRBJ2-3, with unresolved D. CDR3 length: 12 amino acids. Germline CDR1 SNHLY, CDR2 FYNNEI. V shed 7 bases and J shed 7 bases, with 12 bases lying between them. The CDR3 nucleotides read TGTGCCAGCACCGATCTGGGGTATACGCAGTATTTT. It specifies CASTDLGYTQYF.

The rearrangement uses TRBV5-1 and TRBJ2-3, with unresolved D. CDR1 and CDR2 (germline): SGHRS, YFSETQ. V was pared by 1 base and J by 0 bases, with 6 bases between. The CDR3 is made up of 14 amino acids. The CDR3: CASSLRPSTDTQYF. The CDR3 DNA reads TGCGCCAGCAGCTTGAGACCGAGCACAGATACGCAGTATTTT. The full variable domain, in which reference TRBV5-1 and TRBJ2-3 provide the parts outside the CDR3, is KAGVTQTPRYLIKTRGQQVTLSCSPISGHRSVSWYQQTPGQGLQFLFEYFSETQRNKGNFPGRFSGRQFSNSRSEMNVSTLELGDSALYLCASSLRPSTDTQYFGPGTRLTVL.

This clone was counted between two and nine times. The CDR3, as DNA: TGTGCCAGCAGCCTCTGGCACGGGGCCAACGTCCTGACTTTC. It specifies CASSLWHGANVLTF. The genes are TRBV6-1 and TRBJ2-6; the D is unclear. The CDR3 has 14 amino acids. Trimming stripped 6 bases from V and 4 bases from J, with 10 bases between. Germline CDR1 is MNHNS and CDR2 is SASEGT.

This chain connects TRBV4-3 to TRBJ1-5; D perhaps matches TRBD1 (5 bases). The V gene lost 0 bases and the J gene lost 1 base, with 10 bases spanning the gap. The CDR3 spans 16 residues. In germline, CDR1 is LGHNA, CDR2 YSLEER. The DNA of the CDR3 is TGCGCCAGCAGCCAAGATTCAGGGTGGAGCAATCAGCCCCAGCATTTT. This translates into CASSQDSGWSNQPQHF.

This clone appeared a few times. A read error may produce the germline difference seen at one junction end. The chain has TRBV5-6 and TRBJ1-5; TRBD1 is a possible D gene (5 bases). Germline CDR1 and CDR2: SGHDT and YYEEEE. The CDR3 is 13 residues long. CDR3 protein: CASSLGMGTDLRF. The CDR3 DNA reads TGTGCCAGCAGCTTGGGAATGGGGACGGATCTTCGTTTT.

This rearrangement joins TRBV27 to TRBJ1-2, with D uncertain. CDR1 MNHEY and CDR2 SMNVEV come from the germline V gene (reference sequence). CDR3 length equals 15 residues. Trimming cost V 1 base and J 6 bases, with 15 bases left between them. The DNA of the CDR3 is TGTGCCAGCAGTTTATATCCGTTAAATGGCGATGGCTACACCTTC. This codes for CASSLYPLNGDGYTF.